This T cell receptor (beta chain) was sequenced in a study of blood T cell repertoires in COVID-19. Across the whole study: Some COVID-19 samples were acute and others convalescent; all came from the United States, Italy and Spain.

It was during active infection that Seattle patients were enrolled and then longitudinally followed. Authors' methods: Amplification from reference gene primers served as the basis for estimated nucleated cell counts. The repertoire was sequenced with immunoSEQ multiplex PCR; TCRdb's copy has only in-frame clones and lacks some. That table furnishes V, J and clone size, whereas the DNA furnished D and trimming. The top ten hold about 2.5% of the sample, which has 65,000 to 95,000 clones, 90% to 95% seen once. The V and J ends lost 4 bases and 10 bases respectively, with 17 bases between them. This CDR3 comprises 15 residues. CDR1 is SGHTA and CDR2 is FQGTGA in the germline V gene.

The rearrangement joins TRBV7-3 to TRBJ1-6; weak D call: TRBD1 (5 bases). The source material was peripheral blood. This receptor was identified in a man aged 45-65 years with COVID-19, enrolled during active disease. The CDR3 loop reads CASSSTPGSGSPLHF. The CDR3 region has the DNA TGTGCCAGCAGCTCCACCCCAGGGTCCGGCTCACCCCTCCACTTT.